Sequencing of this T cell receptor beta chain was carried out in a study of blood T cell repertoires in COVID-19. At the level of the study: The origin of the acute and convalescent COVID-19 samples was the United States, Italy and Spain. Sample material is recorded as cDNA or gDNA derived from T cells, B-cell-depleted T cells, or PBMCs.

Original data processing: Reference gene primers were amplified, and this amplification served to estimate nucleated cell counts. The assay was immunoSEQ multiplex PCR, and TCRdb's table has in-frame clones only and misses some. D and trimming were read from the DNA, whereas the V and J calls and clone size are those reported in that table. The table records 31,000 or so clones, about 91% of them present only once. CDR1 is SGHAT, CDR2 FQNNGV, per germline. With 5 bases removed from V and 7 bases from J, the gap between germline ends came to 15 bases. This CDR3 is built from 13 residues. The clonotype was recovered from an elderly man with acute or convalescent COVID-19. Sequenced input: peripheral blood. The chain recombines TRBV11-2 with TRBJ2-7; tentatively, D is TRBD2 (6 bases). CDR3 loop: CASSRGSEREQYF. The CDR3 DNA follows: TGTGCCAGCAGCCGGGGGTCGGAGAGGGAGCAGTACTTC.